These 4 T cell receptor beta chains share one sample of origin, sequenced in a study of patients with pleural tuberculosis (dated 2014 in TCRdb). Sequenced using an Illumina Genome Analyzer IIx. In TCRdb, the public reads were trimmed at Q25 with fastp and aligned with MiXCR, with productive beta chains retained. Rows matching on CDR3 protein sequence are summarized as one entry with the most common DNA and genes. For this sample there are tens of thousands of distinct CDR3 sequences; less than 8% appear just once. The top ten clones comprise about 16% of the sample. All receptors come from a human donor with pleural tuberculosis.

This clonotype was seen ten or more times. The rearrangement links TRBV19 to TRBJ1-2; 9 nucleotides agree with TRBD1. Germline V gene lookup returns CDR1 LNHDA and CDR2 SQIVND (reference sequence). CDR3 length: 16 residues. After removal of 5 bases from V and 2 bases from J, the junction contained 9 bases not matched to a gene. The CDR3 reads CASSERTGQGNYGYTF. CDR3 sequence (DNA): TGTGCCAGTAGTGAACGGACGGGACAGGGCAACTATGGCTACACCTTC.

This clonotype was seen many times. This rearrangement joins TRBV20-1 to TRBJ2-3; 7 nucleotides line up with TRBD2. The germline V gene has CDR1 DFQATT and CDR2 SNEGSKA (reference sequence). V dropped 3 bases and J dropped 2; count of bases not matched to a gene: 5. This CDR3 is built from 14 residues. The CDR3 protein is CSARGLAVTDTQYF. CDR3 coding DNA: TGCAGTGCTAGGGGGCTAGCGGTCACAGATACGCAGTATTTT.

This clonotype came up many times. The rearrangement links TRBV20-1 to TRBJ2-7, with 7 positions matching TRBD1. Germline lookup yields CDR1 DFQATT and CDR2 SNEGSKA (reference sequence). This CDR3 has 11 residues. V gave up 3 bases and J gave up 5 bases; unmatched junction bases: 1. The CDR3 DNA follows: TGCAGTGCTAGCGACAGGGACGAGCAGTACTTC. Residues: CSASDRDEQYF.

The V call is TRBV19, the J call TRBJ2-3, with D possibly matching TRBD1 (5 bases). Germline V gene data show CDR1 as LNHDA and CDR2 as SQIVND (reference sequence). The CDR3 loop spans 18 amino acids. Trimming pared 3 bases from V and 6 bases from J, leaving 25 bases between. In DNA form, the CDR3 reads TGTGCCAGTAGTATTTCCTATAGTGGGGCTCCCTATTTTGATACGCAGTATTTT. Translation: CASSISYSGAPYFDTQYF.